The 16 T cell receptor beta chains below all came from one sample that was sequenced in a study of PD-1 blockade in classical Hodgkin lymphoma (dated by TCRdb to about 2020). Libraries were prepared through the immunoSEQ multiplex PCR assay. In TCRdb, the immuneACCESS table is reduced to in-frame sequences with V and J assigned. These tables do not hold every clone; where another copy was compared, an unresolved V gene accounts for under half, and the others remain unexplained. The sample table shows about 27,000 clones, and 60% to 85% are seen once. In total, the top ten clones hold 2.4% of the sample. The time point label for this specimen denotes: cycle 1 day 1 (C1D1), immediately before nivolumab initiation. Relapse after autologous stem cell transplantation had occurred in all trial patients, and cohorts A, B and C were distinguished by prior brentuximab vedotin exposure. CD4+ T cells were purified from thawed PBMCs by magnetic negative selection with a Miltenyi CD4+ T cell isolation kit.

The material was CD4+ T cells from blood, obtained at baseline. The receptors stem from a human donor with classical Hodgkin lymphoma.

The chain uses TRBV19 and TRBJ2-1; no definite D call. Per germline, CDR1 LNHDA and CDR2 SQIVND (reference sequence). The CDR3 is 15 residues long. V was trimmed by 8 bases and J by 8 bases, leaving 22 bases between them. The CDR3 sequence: CASSDLLISLDEQFF. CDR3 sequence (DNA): TGTGCCAGTTCCGACCTGCTTATTTCCCTGGATGAGCAGTTCTTC.

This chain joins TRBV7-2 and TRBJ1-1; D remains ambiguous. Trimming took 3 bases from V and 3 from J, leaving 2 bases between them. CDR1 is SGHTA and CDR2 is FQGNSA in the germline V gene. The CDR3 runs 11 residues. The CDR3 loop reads CASSFHTEAFF. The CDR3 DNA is TGTGCCAGCAGCTTTCACACTGAAGCTTTCTTT.

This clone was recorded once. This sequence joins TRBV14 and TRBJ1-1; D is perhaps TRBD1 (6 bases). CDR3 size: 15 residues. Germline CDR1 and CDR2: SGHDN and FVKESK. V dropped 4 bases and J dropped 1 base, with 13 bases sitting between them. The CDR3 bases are TGTGCCAGCAGCCGGAACAGGGTCGGGAACACTGAAGCTTTCTTT. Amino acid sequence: CASSRNRVGNTEAFF.

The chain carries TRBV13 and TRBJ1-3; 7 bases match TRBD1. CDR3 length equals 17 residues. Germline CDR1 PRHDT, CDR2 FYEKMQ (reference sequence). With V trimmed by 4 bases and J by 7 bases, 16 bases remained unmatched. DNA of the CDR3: TGTGCCAGCAGCTCCCGACAGGGAAGGGTATCGGAGAACACCATATATTTT. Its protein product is CASSSRQGRVSENTIYF.

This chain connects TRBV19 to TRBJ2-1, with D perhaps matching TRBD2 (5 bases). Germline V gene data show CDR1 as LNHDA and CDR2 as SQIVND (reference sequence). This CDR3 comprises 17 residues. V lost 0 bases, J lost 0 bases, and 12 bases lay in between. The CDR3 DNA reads TGTGCCAGTAGTATAGATCCGGGAACCCTCTCCTACAATGAGCAGTTCTTC. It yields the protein CASSIDPGTLSYNEQFF. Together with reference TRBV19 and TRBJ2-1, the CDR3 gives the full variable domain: DGGITQSPKYLFRKEGQNVTLSCEQNLNHDAMYWYRQDPGQGLRLIYYSQIVNDFQKGDIAEGYSVSREKKESFPLTVTSAQKNPTAFYLCASSIDPGTLSYNEQFFGPGTRLTVL.

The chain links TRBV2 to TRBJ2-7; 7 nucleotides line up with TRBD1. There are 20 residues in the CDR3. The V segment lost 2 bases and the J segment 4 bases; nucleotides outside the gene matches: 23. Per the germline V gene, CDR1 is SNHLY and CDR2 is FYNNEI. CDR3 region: CASSEPLTGYWSSPSYEQYF. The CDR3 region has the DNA TGTGCCAGCAGTGAACCCCTGACAGGGTATTGGAGCTCACCAAGTTACGAGCAGTACTTC.

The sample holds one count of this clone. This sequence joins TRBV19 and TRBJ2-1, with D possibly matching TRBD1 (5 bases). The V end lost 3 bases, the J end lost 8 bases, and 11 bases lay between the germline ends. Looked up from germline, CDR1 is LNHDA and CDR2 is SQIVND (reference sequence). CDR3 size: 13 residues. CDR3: CASSILTAHEQFF. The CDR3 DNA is TGTGCCAGTAGTATCTTGACAGCTCATGAGCAGTTCTTC.

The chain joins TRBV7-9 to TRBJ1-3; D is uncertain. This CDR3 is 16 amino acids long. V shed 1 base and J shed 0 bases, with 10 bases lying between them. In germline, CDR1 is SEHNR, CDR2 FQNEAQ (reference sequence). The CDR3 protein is CASSLGGRFSGNTIYF. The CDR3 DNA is TGTGCCAGCAGCTTAGGTGGGAGGTTCTCTGGAAACACCATATATTTT.

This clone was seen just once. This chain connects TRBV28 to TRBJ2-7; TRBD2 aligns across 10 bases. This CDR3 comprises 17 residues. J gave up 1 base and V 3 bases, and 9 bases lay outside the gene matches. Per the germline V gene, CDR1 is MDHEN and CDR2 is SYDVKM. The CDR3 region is CASSFLAGASFSYEQYF. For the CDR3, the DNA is TGTGCCAGCAGTTTTCTAGCGGGGGCAAGTTTTTCCTACGAGCAGTACTTC.

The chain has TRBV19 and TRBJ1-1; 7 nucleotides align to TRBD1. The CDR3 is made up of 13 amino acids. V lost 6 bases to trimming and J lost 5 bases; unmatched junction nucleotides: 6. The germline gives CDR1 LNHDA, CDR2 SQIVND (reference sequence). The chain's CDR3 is CASRKDRATEAFF. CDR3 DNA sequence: TGTGCCAGTAGGAAAGACAGGGCGACTGAAGCTTTCTTT.

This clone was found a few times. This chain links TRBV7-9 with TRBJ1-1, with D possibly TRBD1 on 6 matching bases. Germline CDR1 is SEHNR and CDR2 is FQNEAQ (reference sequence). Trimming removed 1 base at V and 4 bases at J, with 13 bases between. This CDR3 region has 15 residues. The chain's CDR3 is CASSLVATGSTEAFF. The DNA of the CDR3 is TGTGCCAGCAGCTTAGTCGCGACAGGATCCACTGAAGCTTTCTTT.

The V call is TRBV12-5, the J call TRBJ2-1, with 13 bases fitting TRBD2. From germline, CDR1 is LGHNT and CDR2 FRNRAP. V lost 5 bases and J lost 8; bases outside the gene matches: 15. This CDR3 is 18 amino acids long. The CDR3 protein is CASGPDYPGLAGEDEQFF. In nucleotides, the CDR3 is TGTGCTAGTGGTCCGGATTACCCCGGACTAGCGGGGGAAGATGAGCAGTTCTTC.

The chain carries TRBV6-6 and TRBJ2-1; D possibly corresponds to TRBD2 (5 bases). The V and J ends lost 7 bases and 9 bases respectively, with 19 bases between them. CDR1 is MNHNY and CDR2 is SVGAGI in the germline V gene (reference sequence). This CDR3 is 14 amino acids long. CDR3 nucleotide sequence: TGTGCCAGCAACCTGGGTCTAGCCTCCGGTGAGCAGTTCTTC. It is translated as CASNLGLASGEQFF.

Here the CDR3 reads CASSLDGGSGNTIYF. The CDR3 DNA is TGTGCCAGCAGCTTAGATGGGGGCTCTGGAAACACCATATATTTT. The chain recombines TRBV7-2 with TRBJ1-3, with a possible D match to TRBD1 (5 bases). The CDR3 totals 15 residues. V was trimmed by 1 base and J by 0 bases, leaving 7 bases between them. Looked up from germline, CDR1 is SGHTA and CDR2 is FQGNSA.

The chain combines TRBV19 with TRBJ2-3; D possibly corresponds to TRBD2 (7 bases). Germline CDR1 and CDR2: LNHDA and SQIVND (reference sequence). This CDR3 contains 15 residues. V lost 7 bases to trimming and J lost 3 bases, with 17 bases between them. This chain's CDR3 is CASTKWGGSTDTQYF. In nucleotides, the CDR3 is TGTGCCAGTACCAAATGGGGGGGCAGTACAGATACGCAGTATTTT.

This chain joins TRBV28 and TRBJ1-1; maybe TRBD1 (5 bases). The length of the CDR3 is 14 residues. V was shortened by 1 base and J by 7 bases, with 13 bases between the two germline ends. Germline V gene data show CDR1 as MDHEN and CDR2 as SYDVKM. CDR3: CASSLYEGKGEAFF. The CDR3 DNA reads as TGTGCCAGCAGTTTATACGAGGGGAAGGGTGAAGCTTTCTTT.